Sequencing of this T cell receptor (beta chain) was carried out in a study of blood T cell repertoires in COVID-19. About the research overall: The analysed material was cDNA or gDNA that came from T cells, B-cell-depleted T cells, or PBMCs.

Germline values: CDR1 MGHDK, CDR2 SYGVNS. With 8 bases clipped from V and 4 bases from J, the junction kept 12 bases outside the gene matches. The CDR3 is 15 residues long. Here immunoSEQ multiplex PCR was the method, and the copy in TCRdb shows in-frame clones only, minus some. The sample carries about 200,000 clones, approximately 82% recorded once. Source material: peripheral blood. The chain combines TRBV25-1 with TRBJ2-7; 9 nucleotides agree with TRBD2. This receptor was taken from a human donor with acute or convalescent COVID-19. The donor label of this sample is uncertain. CDR3 amino acids: CASRPQASGNYEQYF. The CDR3 DNA is TGTGCCAGCCGCCCTCAGGCTAGCGGGAATTACGAGCAGTACTTC.